These 13 T cell receptor beta chains originate from one sample sequenced in a study of spatial heterogeneity in lung cancer. Antigens for these TCRs are unknown. The study, taken as a whole, reports: For expanded intratumoral alpha and beta TCRs, counts tracked tumor mutation counts.

TCRdb independently ran MiXCR on the 5' RACE reads; one entry per CDR3 protein. The sample has 10,000 to 15,000 distinct CDR3 sequences, roughly 7.2% seen once; the top ten hold 3% to 3.5%. Time point denoted: sample taken at primary tumor resection. The sample consisted of lung tumor tissue, taken at surgery. All receptors come from a female donor with early-stage non-small cell lung cancer.

The chain links TRBV10-3 to TRBJ2-3; D is unresolved. There are 11 residues in the CDR3. With 7 bases removed from V and 0 bases from J, the gap between germline ends came to 2 bases. Germline CDR1 is ENHRY and CDR2 is SYGVKD. CDR3 in DNA: TGTGCCATCAAAAGCACAGATACGCAGTATTTT. This gives the protein CAIKSTDTQYF.

At least ten counts were recorded for this clonotype. CDR3 protein: CASSYGGLAGVRSDTQYF. The CDR3 DNA follows: TGTGCCAGCAGTTACGGGGGACTAGCGGGAGTGCGTTCGGATACGCAGTATTTT. The rearrangement uses TRBV6-5 and TRBJ2-3; TRBD2 matches at 14 bases. The CDR3 is made up of 18 amino acids. V lost 2 bases, J lost 6 bases, and 10 bases stayed unmatched. Germline V CDR1 and CDR2: MNHEY, SVGAGI.

This clonotype was seen repeatedly, ten times or more. The chain employs TRBV5-4 and TRBJ2-3; D gene ambiguous. The V gene lost 1 base and the J gene lost 0 bases, with 6 bases spanning the gap. The CDR3 has 14 amino acids. Germline CDR1 reads SGHNT; CDR2 reads YYREEE (reference sequence). The CDR3 here is CASSLTSSTDTQYF. The CDR3 region has the DNA TGTGCCAGCAGCTTGACTTCTAGCACAGATACGCAGTATTTT.

The table lists this clonotype with many counts. The chain couples TRBV2 to TRBJ2-2; 8 bases match TRBD2. CDR1 and CDR2 (germline): SNHLY, FYNNEI. The V and J ends lost 7 bases and 1 base, in that order; junction bases with no gene match: 5. The CDR3 spans 15 residues. Here the CDR3 reads CASTFTSGNTGELFF. In DNA form, the CDR3 reads TGTGCCAGCACCTTTACTAGCGGGAACACCGGGGAGCTGTTTTTT.

Many counts were recorded for this clonotype. The genes are TRBV27 and TRBJ2-3; TRBD2 is a possible D gene (5 bases). V lost 2 bases, J lost 2 bases, and 11 bases lay in between. Germline lookup yields CDR1 MNHEY and CDR2 SMNVEV (reference sequence). The CDR3 extends over 15 amino acids. The CDR3 DNA is TGTGCCAGCAGTTTAAGCTGGAGGCCCACAGATACGCAGTATTTT. It specifies CASSLSWRPTDTQYF.

By sample fraction, this clonotype is medium-sized. The V and J genes are TRBV12-3 or TRBV12-4 and TRBJ2-1, with D perhaps matching TRBD1 (5 bases). V gave up 5 bases and J gave up 7 bases, with 18 bases separating them. This CDR3 is built from 15 residues. The CDR3 spells CASSLGGAARNEQFF. Here the CDR3 DNA reads TGTGCCAGCAGTCTCGGTGGGGCAGCTAGAAATGAGCAGTTCTTC.

This clonotype came up many times. The V and J genes are TRBV20-1 and TRBJ2-4, with D perhaps TRBD2 (6 bases). The length of the CDR3 is 15 residues. The germline V gene encodes CDR1 DFQATT and CDR2 SNEGSKA (reference sequence). This CDR3 is CRRGGPILAKNIQYF. The CDR3 DNA follows: TGCAGGAGGGGAGGACCAATACTAGCCAAAAACATTCAGTACTTC.

This clonotype was detected ten times or more. Written as DNA, the CDR3 is TGTGCCAGCAGCCAAATGGGGGCAGGGAATAGCAATCAGCCCCAGCATTTT. Its protein is CASSQMGAGNSNQPQHF. The V and J genes are TRBV7-8 and TRBJ1-5; possible D gene TRBD1, 6 bases. V gave up 5 bases and J gave up 0 bases, with 17 bases separating them. This CDR3 is built from 17 residues. Germline assignment: CDR1 SGHVS and CDR2 FQNEAQ. Full variable domain (missing parts from reference TRBV7-8 and TRBJ1-5): GAGVSQSPRYKVAKRGQDVALRCDPISGHVSLFWYQQALGQGPEFLTYFQNEAQLDKSGLPSDRFFAERPEGSVSTLKIQRTQQEDSAVYLCASSQMGAGNSNQPQHFGDGTRLSIL.

On this clonotype: A much bigger clone sits one base away, suggesting this may be a read error. CDR3 coding DNA: TGCTGTGCTAGAGTGGTAGCGGGAGGTAGCACAGATACGCAGTATTTT. Translating gives CCARVVAGGSTDTQYF. The chain employs TRBV20-1 and TRBJ2-3, with 10 nucleotides matching TRBD2. The CDR3 has 16 amino acids. Per germline, CDR1 DFQATT and CDR2 SNEGSKA (reference sequence).

This clonotype is medium-sized in the sample. V is TRBV5-4 and J is TRBJ2-7, with 10 bases that match TRBD2. V was pared by 0 bases and J by 2 bases, with 8 bases of the junction left unmatched. The CDR3 has 17 residues. Germline CDR1 and CDR2: SGHNT and YYREEE (reference sequence). CDR3 DNA sequence: TGTGCCAGCAGCTTGGCCAGTGCTAGCGGGAGACCCTACGAGCAGTACTTC. Residues: CASSLASASGRPYEQYF.

This clonotype was seen ten or more times. The CDR3 region is CASSRLGNTEAFF. The DNA of the CDR3 is TGTGCCAGCAGCAGGCTCGGGAACACTGAAGCTTTCTTT. The V gene is TRBV7-9, the J gene TRBJ1-1; D ambiguous. CDR1 and CDR2 (germline): SEHNR, FQNEAQ (reference sequence). The V end lost 5 bases, the J end lost 1 base, and 8 bases lay between the germline ends. The CDR3 covers 13 residues.

This clonotype was recorded at least ten times. The chain couples TRBV29-1 to TRBJ1-2, with TRBD1 as a possible D gene (5 bases). V shed 1 base and J shed 8 bases, with 14 bases lying between them. The CDR3 sequence is 13 residues long. Germline CDR1 is SQVTM and CDR2 is ANQGSEA. CDR3 nucleotide sequence: TGCAGCGTTGAAGCCGTCGGGGCTGGGGGCTACACCTTC. Translation gives CSVEAVGAGGYTF.

This clonotype occurred many times. The V and J genes are TRBV28 and TRBJ1-4; D possibly corresponds to TRBD1 (6 bases). CDR1 is MDHEN, CDR2 SYDVKM, per germline. V was shortened by 8 bases and J by 1 base, with 11 bases between the two germline ends. CDR3 size: 14 residues. Here the CDR3 reads CASAKGGTNEKLFF. CDR3 nucleotides: TGTGCCAGCGCGAAAGGGGGAACTAATGAAAAACTGTTTTTT. Full variable domain (missing parts from reference TRBV28 and TRBJ1-4): DVKVTQSSRYLVKRTGEKVFLECVQDMDHENMFWYRQDPGLGLRLIYFSYDVKMKEKGDIPEGYSVSREKKERFSLILESASTNQTSMYLCASAKGGTNEKLFFGSGTQLSVL.